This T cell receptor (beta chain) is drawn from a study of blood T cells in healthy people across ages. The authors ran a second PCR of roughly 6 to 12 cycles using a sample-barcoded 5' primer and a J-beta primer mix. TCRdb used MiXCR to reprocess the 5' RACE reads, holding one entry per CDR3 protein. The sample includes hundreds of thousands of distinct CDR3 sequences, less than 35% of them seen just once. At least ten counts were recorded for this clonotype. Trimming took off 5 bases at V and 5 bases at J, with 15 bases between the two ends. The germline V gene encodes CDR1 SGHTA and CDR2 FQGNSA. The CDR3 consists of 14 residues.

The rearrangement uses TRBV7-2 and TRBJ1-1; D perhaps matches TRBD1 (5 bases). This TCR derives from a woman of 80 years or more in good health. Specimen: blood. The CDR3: CASSPRRGGTEAFF. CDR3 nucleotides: TGTGCCAGCAGCCCCAGACGCGGGGGGACTGAAGCTTTCTTT.